These T cell receptor beta chains were read from a single sample in a study of T cell changes during pregnancy in multiple sclerosis. TCRdb's table, derived via immunoSEQ multiplex PCR, lists solely in-frame clones and lacks some. The sample holds 35,000 to 50,000 clones, almost 90% seen once. Sequences were derived from peripheral blood, sampled in the second trimester of pregnancy. These receptor sequences come from a female donor in good health, enrolled as a control in a pregnancy study. CDR3s include the opening cysteine and the closing phenylalanine or tryptophan. The order of the fields is clone size, J gene, V gene, D gene, CDR3 DNA, CDR3 protein. D genes are given only for firm matches. Clone size is given for some rows only: seen once, a few or many times, or a class if the clone is expanded.

NA | TRBJ1-1 | TRBV2 | TRBD1 | TGTGCCAGCTCGGGACAGGAGAACACTGAAGCTTTCTTT | CASSGQENTEAFF
NA | TRBJ2-6 | TRBV7-2 | NA | TGTGCCAGCAGCTTATCAATCAGAGGCGCTGGGGCCAACGTCCTGACTTTC | CASSLSIRGAGANVLTF
NA | TRBJ1-2 | TRBV27 | TRBD1 | TGTGCCAGCAGTTACGGACAGGGAACGGGTGGCTACACCTTC | CASSYGQGTGGYTF
NA | TRBJ2-1 | TRBV21-1 | NA | TGTGCCAGCAAGACCCGGGACTCCCCTCGCGAGATATGGGAGCAGTTCTTC | CASKTRDSPREIWEQFF
NA | TRBJ2-7 | TRBV30 | TRBD2 | TGTGCCTGGACTAGCGGAGTTTCCTACGAGCAGTACTTC | CAWTSGVSYEQYF
NA | TRBJ2-7 | TRBV4-1 | TRBD1 | TGCGCCAGCAGCCAAGACGTCCGGGACAGGGCGAGGGAGCAGTACTTC | CASSQDVRDRAREQYF
NA | TRBJ1-2 | TRBV5-1 | NA | TGCGCCAGCAGCCAGGGTAACCCCGACTATGGCTACACCTTC | CASSQGNPDYGYTF
medium-sized | TRBJ2-2 | TRBV30 | NA | TGTGCCTGGAGTGTCCGGGAGTTGCACACCGGGGAGCTGTTTTTT | CAWSVRELHTGELFF
NA | TRBJ2-6 | TRBV6-1 | TRBD1 | TGTGCCAGCAGTGAATCAGGGGGCTCTGGGGCCAACGTCCTGACTTTC | CASSESGGSGANVLTF
NA | TRBJ1-2 | TRBV5-1 | TRBD1 | TGCGCCAGCAGTCCCGGGACAGAGAACCCTTATGGCTACACCTTC | CASSPGTENPYGYTF
NA | TRBJ2-3 | TRBV11-2 | NA | TGTGCCAGCAGCTTAGGGACTCTTACTAGCACAGATACGCAGTATTTT | CASSLGTLTSTDTQYF
few | TRBJ2-1 | TRBV11-3 | TRBD2 | TGTGCCAGCAGCTTACGGACTAGCGGGGGGGCAAGCAATGAGCAGTTCTTC | CASSLRTSGGASNEQFF
NA | TRBJ1-3 | TRBV7-2 | TRBD1 | TGTGCCAGCAGCTTAGAGTCGACAGGGCTAAACACCATATATTTT | CASSLESTGLNTIYF
NA | TRBJ1-1 | TRBV5-5 | NA | TGTGCCAGCAACCGAAACAGGGAGACTGAAGCTTTCTTT | CASNRNRETEAFF
NA | TRBJ2-3 | TRBV30 | TRBD2 | TGTGCCTGGAGTGCCCCTCTAGCGGTAGGAGATACGCAGTATTTT | CAWSAPLAVGDTQYF
once | TRBJ2-3 | TRBV9 | NA | TGTGCCAGCAGCGTGTCTAGCACAGATACGCAGTATTTT | CASSVSSTDTQYF
few | TRBJ1-6 | TRBV10-3 | TRBD1 | TGTGCCATCCGGGACAGGAATTCACCCCTCCACTTT | CAIRDRNSPLHF
NA | TRBJ1-1 | TRBV7-9 | NA | TGTGCCAGCAGCTTAGGACAGGCGCTCATGAACACTGAAGCTTTCTTT | CASSLGQALMNTEAFF
NA | TRBJ1-1 | TRBV7-8 | NA | TGTGCCAGTATAGTGAACACTGAAGCTTTCTTT | CASIVNTEAFF
NA | TRBJ1-4 | TRBV7-2 | NA | TGTGCCAGCAGCTTTGCCCGAGGGACTAATGAAAAACTGTTTTTT | CASSFARGTNEKLFF
NA | TRBJ1-1 | TRBV6-5 | NA | TGTGCCAGCAGTCTACTAGGGAGCACTGAAGCTTTCTTT | CASSLLGSTEAFF
NA | TRBJ1-3 | TRBV6-5 | NA | TGTGCCAGCAGTCCGCGTAACTCTGGAAACACCATATATTTT | CASSPRNSGNTIYF
NA | TRBJ2-3 | TRBV7-2 | NA | TGTGCCAGCAGCCCACGATCACTAGCCGGGACAGATACGCAGTATTTT | CASSPRSLAGTDTQYF
NA | TRBJ2-1 | TRBV5-1 | TRBD2 | TGCGCCAGCAGCCTGCGGACTAGCGGGGGAAGCTCCTACAATGAGCAGTTCTTC | CASSLRTSGGSSYNEQFF
NA | TRBJ1-1 | TRBV25-1 | NA | TGTGCCAGCAGTGTTCCAGGTAGGACTGAAGCTTTCTTT | CASSVPGRTEAFF
NA | TRBJ2-1 | TRBV7-9 | TRBD1 | TGTGCCAGCAGCTTCGACAGGGGATATTTCTTC | CASSFDRGYFF
NA | TRBJ2-3 | TRBV7-7 | TRBD2 | TGTGCCAGCAGCTCAGGACTAGGTAGCACAGATACGCAGTATTTT | CASSSGLGSTDTQYF
NA | TRBJ1-2 | TRBV7-9 | NA | TGTGCCAGCAGCGACTTTGGAAACTATGGCTACACCTTC | CASSDFGNYGYTF
NA | TRBJ2-7 | TRBV30 | NA | TGTGCCTGGAGTTTGGGCTGGCAACCATCCTACGAGCAGTACTTC | CAWSLGWQPSYEQYF
NA | TRBJ1-2 | TRBV10-3 | NA | TGTGCCATCAGTGCGAAGAACCGAGCTAACTATGGCTACACCTTC | CAISAKNRANYGYTF
once | TRBJ2-7 | TRBV4-2 | NA | TGTGCCAGCAGCCAAGAGTCCCGGCTAGCCGCAAGTTTCTACGAGCAGTACTTC | CASSQESRLAASFYEQYF
NA | TRBJ2-4 | TRBV10-3 | TRBD2 | TGTGCCACGACTAGCGGGGGGGAAAACATTCAGTACTTC | CATTSGGENIQYF
NA | TRBJ2-7 | TRBV2 | NA | TGTGCCAGCCGTCCGGGGTCCTACGAGCAGTACTTC | CASRPGSYEQYF
NA | TRBJ2-7 | TRBV9 | NA | TGTGCCAGCAGCGTAGGAAGTGCAGGCTACGAGCAGTACTTC | CASSVGSAGYEQYF
NA | TRBJ1-1 | TRBV19 | NA | TGTGCCAGTAGTACTAGGGGGTCGGGTGCGACTGAAGCTTTCTTT | CASSTRGSGATEAFF
NA | TRBJ1-4 | TRBV27 | NA | TGTGCCAGCAGGAAGGAACAGGGATTCTCCACTAATGAAAAACTGTTTTTT | CASRKEQGFSTNEKLFF
few | TRBJ1-1 | TRBV30 | NA | TGTGCCTGGGACAAAGGGGGCACTGAAGCTTTCTTT | CAWDKGGTEAFF
NA | TRBJ2-2 | TRBV2 | NA | TGTGCCAGCAGTCGGGGTCCAACCGGGGAGCTGTTTTTT | CASSRGPTGELFF
NA | TRBJ1-4 | TRBV21-1 | NA | TGTGCCAGCAGCGAAGAGTGGACAGTAGCTCCCTCGCGAAATGAAAAACTGTTTTTT | CASSEEWTVAPSRNEKLFF
NA | TRBJ2-7 | TRBV7-6 | TRBD2 | TGTGCCAGCAGCCCCCGCGCGGGGGGGGCAGTCGACGAGCAGTACTTC | CASSPRAGGAVDEQYF
NA | TRBJ1-1 | TRBV4-3 | NA | TGCGCCAGCAGCCGACTAGGGGATCTTCAGGGAGCTTTCTTT | CASSRLGDLQGAFF
NA | TRBJ2-7 | TRBV19 | NA | TGTGCCAGTAGTGTCGTGGGCGACGAGCAGTACTTC | CASSVVGDEQYF
NA | TRBJ1-6 | TRBV27 | TRBD1 | TGTGCCAGCAGTTCCACAGGGGCGGTTTCACCCCTCCACTTT | CASSSTGAVSPLHF
NA | TRBJ1-1 | TRBV6-5 | NA | TGTGCCAGCAGTTACTCCGGAGGGTTCACTGAAGCTTTCTTT | CASSYSGGFTEAFF
NA | TRBJ1-5 | TRBV6-4 | NA | TGTGCCAGCCTGAGCGGATTCAGCACCAATCAGCCCCAGCATTTT | CASLSGFSTNQPQHF
once | TRBJ1-2 | TRBV5-6 | NA | TGTGCCAGCAGCTCCGTGCCCGGGACACCAGGGTACCTTAACTATGGCTACACCTTC | CASSSVPGTPGYLNYGYTF
NA | TRBJ1-3 | TRBV6-1 | NA | TGTGCCAGCAGCTTACAGGGCCCCGGAAACACCATATATTTT | CASSLQGPGNTIYF
NA | TRBJ1-6 | TRBV9 | NA | TGTGCCAGCAGCGTAGGCGGGAGTACGAGATCACCCCTCCACTTT | CASSVGGSTRSPLHF
NA | TRBJ2-7 | TRBV7-8 | NA | TGTGCCAGCAGCTTAGCGAGTTCCTACGAGCAGTACTTC | CASSLASSYEQYF
once | TRBJ2-7 | TRBV18 | TRBD1 | TGTGCCAGCTCACCCACGGGACAGACCTACGAGCAGTACTTC | CASSPTGQTYEQYF
NA | TRBJ2-7 | TRBV10-3 | NA | TGTGCCACTGGAGTTTCCTACGAGCAGTACTTC | CATGVSYEQYF
once | TRBJ2-1 | TRBV7-2 | NA | TGTGCCAGCACCCCCTGGGGGGGGCCCTCCAATGAGCAGTTCTTC | CASTPWGGPSNEQFF
NA | TRBJ1-4 | TRBV30 | NA | TGTGCCTGGCGACGCACCGGGGGGACAAAGGCTAATGAAAAACTGTTTTTT | CAWRRTGGTKANEKLFF
NA | TRBJ2-7 | TRBV29-1 | TRBD1 | TGCAGCGTTGAAGAGGACAGGGGGCCCCGAAACGAGCAGTACTTC | CSVEEDRGPRNEQYF